The rows below give T cell receptor beta chains drawn from one sample of a study of blood T cell repertoires in COVID-19. Produced via immunoSEQ multiplex PCR; TCRdb's table is partial and in-frame only. The sample yields 200,000 or so clones, over 75% seen once. Material for sequencing was peripheral blood. Source of these receptors: a man aged 50 to 59 with COVID-19, enrolled during active disease. Each CDR3 is given with its conserved first and last residue. The D gene is left open where the match is weak. Clone size is stated in some rows and not others, as once, few, many or a class when expanded.

d_gene,v_gene,abundance,j_gene,CDR3nt,CDR3aa
TRBD2,TRBV11-2,once,TRBJ2-7,TGTGCCAGCAGCGCCCTCGGTACTAGCGGGACATGGGCCTACGAGCAGTACTTC,CASSALGTSGTWAYEQYF
TRBD1,TRBV3-1/TRBV3-2,few,TRBJ1-1,TGTGCCAGCAGCCCGTGGGACAGGAGTGAAGCTTTCTTT,CASSPWDRSEAFF
-,TRBV5-1,-,TRBJ2-5,TGCGCCAGCAGCCTAGGACAGTTCCAAGAGACCCAGTACTTC,CASSLGQFQETQYF
TRBD2,TRBV15,-,TRBJ2-1,TGTGCCACCAGCGCAGCGGGAGGGCCCACGCAGTTCTTC,CATSAAGGPTQFF
TRBD2,TRBV7-2,once,TRBJ2-1,TGTGCCAGCAGCTTAGTTGGTAGCGGGAACGTCAATGAGCAGTTCTTC,CASSLVGSGNVNEQFF
-,TRBV18,-,TRBJ2-1,TGTGCCAGCTCACCACCGAGTGATGACAATGAGCAGTTCTTC,CASSPPSDDNEQFF
-,TRBV30,-,TRBJ1-1,TGTGCCTGGAGTGTATCCCGGTCGAACACTGAAGCTTTCTTT,CAWSVSRSNTEAFF
TRBD1,TRBV5-1,once,TRBJ1-2,TGCGCCAGCAGCGAGTTTAGGGACAGGGGGATTAACTATGGCTACACCTTC,CASSEFRDRGINYGYTF
TRBD1,TRBV7-2,-,TRBJ1-3,TGTGCCAGCAGCGACCCCCGAAGGACAGGGGCCTCTTCTGGAAACACCATATATTTT,CASSDPRRTGASSGNTIYF
-,TRBV7-9,-,TRBJ2-1,TGTGCCAGCAGCTTAGCGTTTTTAGAGCAGTTCTTC,CASSLAFLEQFF
-,TRBV6-5,-,TRBJ2-7,TGTGCCAGCCAGACAGTTTACGAGCAGTACTTC,CASQTVYEQYF
-,TRBV6-2/TRBV6-3,-,TRBJ1-6,TGTGCCAGCAGTTTTACGACAGAGTCACCCCTCCACTTT,CASSFTTESPLHF
-,TRBV7-2,-,TRBJ1-1,TGTGCCAGCAGTTCTCAGGGATCAACTGAAGCTTTCTTT,CASSSQGSTEAFF
TRBD1,TRBV2,-,TRBJ1-1,TGTGCCAGCAGTCCTCAGGGGGCGCGGGACACTGAAGCTTTCTTT,CASSPQGARDTEAFF
TRBD2,TRBV7-9,-,TRBJ2-7,TGTGCCAGCAGCTTAGCTAGCGGGAGGGCCTCCGAGCAGTACTTC,CASSLASGRASEQYF
-,TRBV5-4,once,TRBJ2-7,TGTGCCAGCAGCTCAGGTGGGGGGTTTGGCGAGCAGTACTTC,CASSSGGGFGEQYF
TRBD1,TRBV9,-,TRBJ1-5,TGTGCCAGCAGCAGAGACAGGGGACTTAATCAGCCCCAGCATTTT,CASSRDRGLNQPQHF
-,TRBV5-8,-,TRBJ1-5,TGTGCCAGCAGCCATCAGTCAGGGCGGGGTAAGCCCCAGCATTTT,CASSHQSGRGKPQHF
-,TRBV28,once,TRBJ1-6,TGTGCCAGCAGAAACCCGACAGTTGTGTATAATTCACCCCTCCACTTT,CASRNPTVVYNSPLHF
-,TRBV27,-,TRBJ2-2,TGTGCCAGCAGTATCAGGAACACCGGGGAGCTGTTTTTT,CASSIRNTGELFF
-,TRBV24-1,few,TRBJ1-1,TGTGCCACCGCTAAGTCAAGCATTGAAGCTTTCTTT,CATAKSSIEAFF
TRBD2,TRBV19,-,TRBJ2-7,TGTGCCAGTAGTCTCAGACTAGCGCCTAACTACGAGCAGTACTTC,CASSLRLAPNYEQYF
TRBD1,TRBV5-1,-,TRBJ2-2,TGCGCCAGCAACGACAGGGGTAAAGCCGGGGAGCTGTTTTTT,CASNDRGKAGELFF
-,TRBV2,-,TRBJ1-2,TGTGCCAGCAAAGGGGGAAGGTCCGATTGGGGCTACACCTTC,CASKGGRSDWGYTF
-,TRBV5-6,-,TRBJ2-1,TGTGCCAGCAGCTTCACTAGATACAATGAGCAGTTCTTC,CASSFTRYNEQFF
-,TRBV6-5,-,TRBJ2-2,TGTGCCAGCAGTTACGGGGGGATGAACACCGGGGAGCTGTTTTTT,CASSYGGMNTGELFF
-,TRBV6-6,few,TRBJ1-5,TGTGCCAGTGACAGTAGCAATCAGCCCCAGCATTTT,CASDSSNQPQHF
-,TRBV3-1/TRBV3-2,-,TRBJ2-5,TGTGCCAGCAGCCAAGGGGACACTGTTCAAGAGACCCAGTACTTC,CASSQGDTVQETQYF
TRBD1,TRBV19,-,TRBJ2-2,TGTGCCAACCGGGACAGGCACACCGGGGAGCTGTTTTTT,CANRDRHTGELFF
-,TRBV2,-,TRBJ1-2,TGTGCCAGCAGTGAGAACAGGGAGAGTGGCTACACCTTC,CASSENRESGYTF
TRBD2,TRBV19,-,TRBJ2-1,TGTGCCAGTAGTAGACTAGCGGGAGGCGACAATGAGCAGTTCTTC,CASSRLAGGDNEQFF
-,TRBV5-1,-,TRBJ1-1,TGCGCCAGCAGCTTGGTACGGCCGGGGACTGAAGCTTTCTTT,CASSLVRPGTEAFF